A selection of T cell receptor beta chains follows, all from one sample in a study of cytomegalovirus exposure and HLA in healthy donors. Measured with immunoSEQ multiplex PCR; TCRdb has only the in-frame clones, and not every one. This table holds about 240,000 clones, about 77% found once. The sequenced sample consisted of PBMCs. Source of these receptors: a boy aged 10-17 years in good health and CMV-seronegative. Each CDR3 is given with its conserved first and last residue. A D gene is named only where the DNA matches it firmly. Size is stated for part of the rows, as once, few or many counts, or as a class when the clone is expanded.

j_call clone_size d_call v_call cdr3_nt cdr3_aa
TRBJ2-5 . TRBD1 TRBV19 TGTGCCAGTAGTATAGAATGGGACAGACAATTAAAAAAAGAGACCCAGTACTTC CASSIEWDRQLKKETQYF
TRBJ1-1 . TRBD1 TRBV19 TGTGCCAGTAGTCCATCCGAGGGGGCCACTGAAGCTTTCTTT CASSPSEGATEAFF
TRBJ1-5 once . TRBV27 TGTGCCAGCAGTTTGCAGGCTTACAATCAGCCCCAGCATTTT CASSLQAYNQPQHF
TRBJ2-2 . TRBD2 TRBV5-1 TGCGCCACCTCGAGCGGGAGGGGAAACACCGGGGAGCTGTTTTTT CATSSGRGNTGELFF
TRBJ2-1 . TRBD1 TRBV25-1 TGTGCCAGCAGTAGGACAGGGCTAACCTACAATGAGCAGTTCTTC CASSRTGLTYNEQFF
TRBJ1-2 . . TRBV9 TGTGCCAGCAGCGTAGGGCGGGGGGGGTCGGGCTCCTATGGCTACACCTTC CASSVGRGGSGSYGYTF
TRBJ2-5 . . TRBV2 TGTGACCCCCAGGTAGTAGAAGAGACCCAGTACTTC CDPQVVEETQYF
TRBJ2-7 . . TRBV7-9 TGTGCCAGCAGCTTAGTAGGAATCAGAGGGCACGAGCAGTACTTC CASSLVGIRGHEQYF
TRBJ1-1 . TRBD1 TRBV4-2 TGTGCCAGCAGCCGACTACCCGGGACAGATAACACTGAAGCTTTCTTT CASSRLPGTDNTEAFF
TRBJ2-3 . . TRBV4-1 TGCGCCAGCAGCCAAAAACCTTTAGGGCCGGGGGGCACAGATACGCAGTATTTT CASSQKPLGPGGTDTQYF
TRBJ1-2 . . TRBV9 TGTGCCAGCAGCGTATTAGGGGAGGGCTATGGCTACACCTTC CASSVLGEGYGYTF
TRBJ2-3 . . TRBV11-2 TGTGCCAGCAGCCCAAGGGGATGGGGAGATACGCAGTATTTT CASSPRGWGDTQYF
TRBJ1-1 once TRBD1 TRBV25-1 TGTGCCAGCAGGTTGACAGGGACTGAAGCTTTCTTT CASRLTGTEAFF
TRBJ1-3 few . TRBV6-5 TGTGCCAGCATAGCATTTGGGGGAAACACCATATATTTT CASIAFGGNTIYF
TRBJ1-4 . . TRBV6-1 TGTGCCAGCAGTGATCACCGGCGGATTAATGAAAAACTGTTTTTT CASSDHRRINEKLFF
TRBJ1-1 . TRBD1 TRBV29-1 TGCAGCGTCGGCCCGGGACAGGGGAAAACTGAAGCTTTCTTT CSVGPGQGKTEAFF
TRBJ1-2 . . TRBV6-1 TGTGCCAGCACCCCATTGCAGGCAGCGGACTATGGCTACACCTTC CASTPLQAADYGYTF